Presented here are 10 T cell receptor beta chains from one specimen sequenced in a study of yellow fever vaccine responses in identical twins. From the RT-PCR reads, TCRdb called clonotypes with MiXCR, one entry per CDR3 protein. The sample consists of more than 400 distinct CDR3 sequences, 65% to 85% of them appearing once. Here the sequenced sample was T cells from blood (PBMCs), unsorted or a sorted subset (not recorded which), taken before or after yellow fever vaccination (not recorded which). The receptors here all came from a woman between 18 and 29 years old who received the yellow fever vaccine.

The chain couples TRBV4-1 to TRBJ1-1; tentatively, D is TRBD1 (5 bases). V lost 2 bases, J lost 1 base, and 8 bases lay in between. The CDR3 sequence is 14 residues long. CDR1 is MGHRA and CDR2 is YSYEKL in the germline V gene. CDR3 DNA: TGCGCCAGCAGCCAACCGACAGAGAACACTGAAGCTTTCTTT. It codes for CASSQPTENTEAFF.

In this sample, this clonotype turned up once. J is TRBJ1-1 and V is TRBV10-3; TRBD1 matches 8 bases. Germline-derived CDR1 and CDR2 are ENHRY and SYGVKD. The CDR3 has 13 amino acids. The J segment lost 7 bases and the V segment lost 7 bases, leaving 8 bases of the junction unmatched. The CDR3 spells CAINTDRVSEAFF. CDR3 sequence (DNA): TGTGCCATCAACACGGACAGGGTTAGTGAAGCTTTCTTT.

The rearrangement uses TRBV7-2 and TRBJ1-5; D gene ambiguous. CDR3 length: 13 amino acids. CDR1 and CDR2 from the germline V gene are SGHTA and FQGNSA. Trimming pared 0 bases from V and 4 bases from J, leaving 4 bases between. Here the CDR3 DNA reads TGTGCCAGCAGCTTAGCCGAGAATCAGCCCCAGCATTTT. This gives the protein CASSLAENQPQHF.

This chain connects TRBV5-1 to TRBJ2-5, with 9 bases aligning to TRBD2. The ends lost 1 base at V and 1 base at J; junction bases unmatched: 2. The CDR3 is made up of 15 amino acids. CDR1 SGHRS and CDR2 YFSETQ come from the germline V gene. CDR3 region: CASSLSGRPQETQYF. The DNA for the CDR3 is TGCGCCAGCAGCTTGAGCGGGAGGCCCCAAGAGACCCAGTACTTC.

V usage is TRBV13 and J usage is TRBJ2-1; 13 bases map to TRBD2. Germline CDR1 reads PRHDT; CDR2 reads FYEKMQ (reference sequence). The CDR3 covers 15 residues. With V trimmed by 7 bases and J by 6 bases, 6 bases remained unmatched. The CDR3: CASNPGLAGANEQFF. The CDR3, as DNA: TGTGCCAGCAACCCCGGACTAGCGGGAGCCAATGAGCAGTTCTTC.

The chain combines TRBV2 with TRBJ1-3, with D tentatively TRBD1 (6 bases). CDR3 length: 13 residues. V was shortened by 7 bases and J by 6 bases, with 13 bases between the two germline ends. Germline V gene data show CDR1 as SNHLY and CDR2 as FYNNEI. The CDR3 is CASNRAYINTIYF. The DNA for the CDR3 is TGTGCCAGCAACAGGGCTTACATAAACACCATATATTTT.

V usage is TRBV20-1 and J usage is TRBJ2-1; 8 nucleotides agree with TRBD1. The V segment lost 6 bases and the J segment 5 bases; nucleotides outside the gene matches: 9. CDR1 is DFQATT and CDR2 is SNEGSKA in the germline V gene (reference sequence). The CDR3 has 14 amino acids. The CDR3 nucleotides are TGCAGTGCAACCGGGACAGGAGGGAACAATGAGCAGTTCTTC. It specifies CSATGTGGNNEQFF.

CDR3 sequence reads: CASSYSPPTAVNTEAFF. The CDR3 bases are TGTGCCAGCAGTTACTCTCCCCCGACCGCTGTGAACACTGAAGCTTTCTTT. V and J are TRBV6-5 and TRBJ1-1, with unresolved D. CDR1 MNHEY and CDR2 SVGAGI come from the germline V gene. V dropped 0 bases and J dropped 0 bases, with 14 bases sitting between them. This CDR3 region has 17 residues.

V is TRBV27 and J is TRBJ2-5, with 10 bases identical to TRBD1. With 7 bases clipped from V and 4 bases from J, the junction kept 9 bases outside the gene matches. In germline, CDR1 is MNHEY, CDR2 SMNVEV (reference sequence). This CDR3 is 15 amino acids long. The CDR3 sequence: CASKHRDRGGETQYF. Written as DNA, the CDR3 is TGTGCCAGCAAACACCGGGACAGGGGTGGAGAGACCCAGTACTTC.

The J gene is TRBJ1-1, the V gene TRBV12-3 or TRBV12-4; no firm D call. The CDR3 extends over 14 amino acids. V lost 7 bases and J 5 bases, leaving 17 bases between the germline ends. This CDR3 reads CASKGRWGSTEAFF. In DNA form, the CDR3 reads TGTGCCAGCAAAGGACGTTGGGGTAGTACTGAAGCTTTCTTT.